This T cell receptor beta chain comes out of a study of blood T cell repertoires in COVID-19 (dated by TCRdb to the early 2020s). The study in broad terms: Samples covering the acute and convalescent phases of COVID-19 were provided by collaborators in the United States, Italy and Spain. A de-identified subject ID, COVID-19 status, age in years and sex were almost always included in the sample metadata. Deeply sampled blood TCRbeta repertoires from subjects exposed to, actively infected with, or recovered from COVID-19 were included in the dataset. Where available, HLA class I and class II types were obtained from metadata supplied by the sample provider rather than from assay-based typing. The samples were drawn from two sources: the first 160 participants of the ongoing ImmuneRACE study, and 1,000 to 1,500 subjects contributed by 6 global collaborators. The repertoires were released in a freely available public database intended as a resource for research on the immune response to SARS-CoV-2. The prospective study material was composed of cDNA or gDNA derived from T cells, B-cell-depleted T cells, or PBMCs. What the research found in general, with its limitations: The amount of clinical and demographic metadata varied by source and participant and was provided uncurated.

Each collaborating institution followed its own protocols to collect whole blood in K2EDTA tubes. For TCRbeta analysis, collaborators shipped samples in one of three forms: frozen whole blood, isolated PBMCs, or DNA extracted from either of those sample types. The immunoSEQ Assay, a bias-controlled multiplex PCR, was used to amplify TCRbeta CDR3 regions from genomic DNA. The authors' pipeline ran thus. Within the assay, amplification of reference gene primers was used to estimate how many nucleated cells each sample contained. To quantify the absolute abundance of each unique TCRbeta CDR3 rearrangement, sequence reads were collapsed and filtered. For each sample, productive Simpson clonality was calculated by taking the square root of Simpson's diversity index across productive rearrangements. TCRdb limited this immuneACCESS table to in-frame rearrangements with V and J called. A share of clones is missing; checked studies link under half to unresolved V genes, and the rest is unexplained. V and J calls and clone size follow that table, whereas D and trimming were derived from the DNA. In this sample the table shows about 100,000 clones, approximately 86% of which occur a single time. The ten most abundant clones make up 1% to 1.5% of the sample.

Concerning this clone itself: Its antigen has not been determined. The input lacks base qualities; no much larger clone sits a single base away.

This sequence originates from a man older than 75 with active or convalescent COVID-19. Sequencing was done on a sample of peripheral blood.

DNA sequence: TGTGCCAGCAGCCCCAAACCAGTGAACAGGGAGAGATCTGGAAACACCATATATTTT. Its translation is CASSPKPVNRERSGNTIYF. This chain joins TRBV7-2 to TRBJ1-3; a weak D assignment points to TRBD1 (6 bases agree). The CDR3 has 19 amino acids, counting the end cysteine and phenylalanine. Only the CDR3 DNA stays, 57 bases, in frame from base 1. Trimming costs V 5 bases and J 1 base, and their ends lie 24 bases apart. Via the germline V gene, CDR1 is SGHTA and CDR2 FQGNSA.